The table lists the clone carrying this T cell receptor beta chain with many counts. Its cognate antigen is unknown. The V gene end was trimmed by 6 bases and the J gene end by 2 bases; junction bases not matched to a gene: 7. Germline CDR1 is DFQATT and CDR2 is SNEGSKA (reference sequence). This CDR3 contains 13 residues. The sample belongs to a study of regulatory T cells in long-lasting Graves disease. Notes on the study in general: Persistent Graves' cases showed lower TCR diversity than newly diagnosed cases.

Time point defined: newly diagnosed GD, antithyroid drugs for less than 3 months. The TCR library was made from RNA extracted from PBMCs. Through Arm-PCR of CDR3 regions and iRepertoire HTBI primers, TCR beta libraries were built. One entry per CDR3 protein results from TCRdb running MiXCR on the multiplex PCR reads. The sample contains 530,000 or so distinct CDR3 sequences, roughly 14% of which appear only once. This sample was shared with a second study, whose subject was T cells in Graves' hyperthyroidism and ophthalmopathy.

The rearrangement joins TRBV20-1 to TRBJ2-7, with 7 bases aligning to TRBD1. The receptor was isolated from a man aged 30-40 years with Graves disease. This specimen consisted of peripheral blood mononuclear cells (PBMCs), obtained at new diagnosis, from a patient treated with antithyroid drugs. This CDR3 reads CSAPGDSTYEQYF. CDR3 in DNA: TGCAGTGCGCCAGGGGACAGTACCTACGAGCAGTACTTC.